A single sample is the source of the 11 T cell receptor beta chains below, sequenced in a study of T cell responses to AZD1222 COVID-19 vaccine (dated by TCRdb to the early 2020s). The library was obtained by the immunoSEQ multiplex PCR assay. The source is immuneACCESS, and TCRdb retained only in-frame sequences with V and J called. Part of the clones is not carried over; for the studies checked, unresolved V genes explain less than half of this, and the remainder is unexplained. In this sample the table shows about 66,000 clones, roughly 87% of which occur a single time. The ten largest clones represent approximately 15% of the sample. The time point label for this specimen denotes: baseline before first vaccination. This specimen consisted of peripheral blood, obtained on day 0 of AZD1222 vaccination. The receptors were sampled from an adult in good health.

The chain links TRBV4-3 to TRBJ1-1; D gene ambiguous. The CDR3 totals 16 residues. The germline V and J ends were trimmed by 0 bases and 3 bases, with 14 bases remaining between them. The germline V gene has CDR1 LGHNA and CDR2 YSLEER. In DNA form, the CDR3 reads TGCGCCAGCAGCCAAGATGGGCGGGCCGAGTACACTGAAGCTTTCTTT. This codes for CASSQDGRAEYTEAFF.

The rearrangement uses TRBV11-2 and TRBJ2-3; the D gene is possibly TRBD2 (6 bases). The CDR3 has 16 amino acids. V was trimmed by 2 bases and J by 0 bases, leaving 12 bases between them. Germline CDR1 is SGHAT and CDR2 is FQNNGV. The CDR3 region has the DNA TGTGCCAGCAGCTTACTCGGCGGGACGAGCACAGATACGCAGTATTTT. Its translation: CASSLLGGTSTDTQYF. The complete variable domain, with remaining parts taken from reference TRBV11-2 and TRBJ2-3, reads EAGVAQSPRYKIIEKRQSVAFWCNPISGHATLYWYQQILGQGPKLLIQFQNNGVVDDSQLPKDRFSAERLKGVDSTLKIQPAKLEDSAVYLCASSLLGGTSTDTQYFGPGTRLTVL.

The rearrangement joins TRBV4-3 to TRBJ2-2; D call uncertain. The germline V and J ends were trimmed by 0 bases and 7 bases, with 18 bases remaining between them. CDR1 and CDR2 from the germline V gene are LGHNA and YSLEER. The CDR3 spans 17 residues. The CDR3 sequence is CASSQDYPPRGVGELFF. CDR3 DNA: TGCGCCAGCAGCCAAGACTACCCGCCTCGCGGAGTCGGGGAGCTGTTTTTT.

CDR3 in amino acids: CAPEGGSTDTQYF. In nucleotides, the CDR3 is TGCGCCCCCGAGGGCGGAAGCACAGATACGCAGTATTTT. J is TRBJ2-3 and V is TRBV10-1, with TRBD2 as a possible D gene (5 bases). Germline loops: CDR1 WNHNN, CDR2 SYGVQD (reference sequence). The CDR3 extends over 13 amino acids. Trimming shortened V by 11 bases and J by 0 bases, and 12 bases separated the two germline ends.

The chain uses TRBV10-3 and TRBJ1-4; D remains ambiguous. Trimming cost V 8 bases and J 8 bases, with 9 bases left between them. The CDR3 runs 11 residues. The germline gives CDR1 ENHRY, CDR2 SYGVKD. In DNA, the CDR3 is TGTGCCATCCCCGCCCCCGAAAAACTGTTTTTT. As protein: CAIPAPEKLFF.

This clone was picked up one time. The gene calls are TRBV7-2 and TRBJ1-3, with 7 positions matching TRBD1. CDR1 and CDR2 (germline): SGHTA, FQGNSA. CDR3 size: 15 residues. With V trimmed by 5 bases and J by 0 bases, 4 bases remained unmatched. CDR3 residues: CASSPGQTSGNTIYF. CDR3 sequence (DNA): TGTGCCAGCAGCCCGGGACAGACCTCTGGAAACACCATATATTTT.

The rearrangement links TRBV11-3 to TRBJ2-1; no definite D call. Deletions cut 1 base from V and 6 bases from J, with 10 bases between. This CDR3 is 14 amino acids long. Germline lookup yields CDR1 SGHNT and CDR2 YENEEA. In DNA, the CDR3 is TGTGCCAGCAGCTTAGGTTCGCAGTTCAATGAGCAGTTCTTC. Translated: CASSLGSQFNEQFF.

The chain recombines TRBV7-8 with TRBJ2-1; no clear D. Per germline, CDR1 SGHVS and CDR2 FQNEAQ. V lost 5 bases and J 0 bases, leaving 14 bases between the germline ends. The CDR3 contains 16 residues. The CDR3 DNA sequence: TGTGCCAGCAGCCCAAGACCGATAAGCTCCTACAATGAGCAGTTCTTC. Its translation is CASSPRPISSYNEQFF.

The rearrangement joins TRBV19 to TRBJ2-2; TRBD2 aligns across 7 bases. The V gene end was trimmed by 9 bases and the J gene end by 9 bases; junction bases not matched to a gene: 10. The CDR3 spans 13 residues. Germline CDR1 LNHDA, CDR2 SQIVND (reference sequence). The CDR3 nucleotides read TGTGCCAGCCAGAGGGAGGGCCGGAGGGAGCTGTTTTTT. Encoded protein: CASQREGRRELFF.

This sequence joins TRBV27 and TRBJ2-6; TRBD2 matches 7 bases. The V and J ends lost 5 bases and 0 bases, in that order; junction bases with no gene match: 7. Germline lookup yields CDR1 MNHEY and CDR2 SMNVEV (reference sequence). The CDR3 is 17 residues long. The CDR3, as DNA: TGTGCCAGCAGTACCGGGACTATAACCTCTGGGGCCAACGTCCTGACTTTC. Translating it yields CASSTGTITSGANVLTF.

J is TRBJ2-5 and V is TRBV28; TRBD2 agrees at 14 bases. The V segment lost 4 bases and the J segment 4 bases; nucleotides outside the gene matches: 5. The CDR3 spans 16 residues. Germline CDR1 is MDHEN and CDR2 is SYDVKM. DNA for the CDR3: TGTGCCAGCAGTTCCCGACTAGCGGGAGGGATAGAGACCCAGTACTTC. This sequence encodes CASSSRLAGGIETQYF.